This entry features one T cell receptor (beta chain) sequence. This table comes from immunoSEQ multiplex PCR, and its TCRdb copy is limited to in-frame clones, with some not included. The table records around 100,000 clones, approximately 91% of them present only once. This sample was included in a study of blood T cell repertoires in COVID-19. Study as a whole: Whether acute or convalescent, the COVID-19 samples came from the United States, Italy and Spain.

The sequencing input was peripheral blood. This sequence originates from a man aged 55 to 70 with acute or convalescent COVID-19.

CDR3 protein: CAWSATGISNQPQHF. The CDR3 coding sequence is TGTGCCTGGAGTGCCACAGGGATTAGCAATCAGCCCCAGCATTTT. This chain links TRBV30 with TRBJ1-5; D possibly corresponds to TRBD1 (6 bases). Looked up from germline, CDR1 is GTSNPN and CDR2 is SVGIG (reference sequence). V was clipped by 1 base and J by 0 bases, with 10 bases between them. The CDR3 is 15 amino acids.